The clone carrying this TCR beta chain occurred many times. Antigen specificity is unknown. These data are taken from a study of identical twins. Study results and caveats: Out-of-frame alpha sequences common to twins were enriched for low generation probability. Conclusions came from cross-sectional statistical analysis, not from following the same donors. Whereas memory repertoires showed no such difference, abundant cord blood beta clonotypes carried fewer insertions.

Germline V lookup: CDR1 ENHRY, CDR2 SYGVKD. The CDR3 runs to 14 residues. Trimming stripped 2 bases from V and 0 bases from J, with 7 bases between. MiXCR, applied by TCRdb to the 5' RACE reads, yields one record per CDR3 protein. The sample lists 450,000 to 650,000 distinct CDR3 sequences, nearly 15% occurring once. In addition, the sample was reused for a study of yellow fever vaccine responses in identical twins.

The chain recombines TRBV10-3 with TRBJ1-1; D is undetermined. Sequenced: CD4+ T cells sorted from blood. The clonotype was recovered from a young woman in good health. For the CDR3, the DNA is TGTGCCATCAGTGAGGTCCATATGAACACTGAAGCTTTCTTT. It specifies CAISEVHMNTEAFF.